This entry features one TCR beta chain sequence. The data belong to a study of blood T cell repertoires in COVID-19. Study details: Samples came from the United States, Italy and Spain, spanning acute and convalescent COVID-19.

The V end lost 3 bases, the J end lost 9 bases, and 13 bases lay between the germline ends. This CDR3 spans 14 amino acids. CDR1 is SGHNT and CDR2 is YYREEE in the germline V gene (reference sequence). In the original workflow: Estimation of nucleated cell counts relied on the amplification of reference gene primers. Sequenced by immunoSEQ multiplex PCR; TCRdb stores in-frame clones only, minus some. V and J calls and clone size are copied from that table; D and trimming were computed from the DNA. The repertoire consists of 150,000 to 200,000 clones, with roughly 90% occurring once and the leading ten covering nearly 0.55%.

Sequences were obtained from peripheral blood. The V and J genes are TRBV5-4 and TRBJ1-6; D is unclear. The clonotype was recovered from a man aged 45 to 65 with acute or convalescent COVID-19. For the CDR3, the DNA is TGTGCCAGCAGCTCGGTCGGACGGGGTTCACCCCTCCACTTT. It yields the protein CASSSVGRGSPLHF.